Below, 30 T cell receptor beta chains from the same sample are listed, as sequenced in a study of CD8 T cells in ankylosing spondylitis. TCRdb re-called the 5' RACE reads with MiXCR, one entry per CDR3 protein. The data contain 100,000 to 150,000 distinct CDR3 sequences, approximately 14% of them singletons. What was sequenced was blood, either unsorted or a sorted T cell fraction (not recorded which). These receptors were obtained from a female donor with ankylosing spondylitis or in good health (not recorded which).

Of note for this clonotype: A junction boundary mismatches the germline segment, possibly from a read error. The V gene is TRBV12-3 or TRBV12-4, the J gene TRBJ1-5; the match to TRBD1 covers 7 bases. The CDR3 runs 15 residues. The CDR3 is CVSSLQGTSNQPQHF. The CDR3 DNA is TGTGTCAGCAGTTTACAGGGGACTAGCAATCAGCCCCAGCATTTT.

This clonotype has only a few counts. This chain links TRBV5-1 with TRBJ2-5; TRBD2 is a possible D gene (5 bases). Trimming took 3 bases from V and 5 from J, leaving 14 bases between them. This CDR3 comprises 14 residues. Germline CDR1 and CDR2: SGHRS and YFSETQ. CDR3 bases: TGCGCCAGCAGCTCCGGGGTGACTGGGGAGACCCAGTACTTC. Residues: CASSSGVTGETQYF.

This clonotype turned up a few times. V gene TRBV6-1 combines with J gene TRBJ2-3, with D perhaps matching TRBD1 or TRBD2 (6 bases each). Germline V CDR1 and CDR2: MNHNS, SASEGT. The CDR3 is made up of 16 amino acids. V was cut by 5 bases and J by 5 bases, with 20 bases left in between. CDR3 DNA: TGTGCCAGCAGTCCAACTGGGTCGGGGGCGGTAGATACGCAGTATTTT. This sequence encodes CASSPTGSGAVDTQYF.

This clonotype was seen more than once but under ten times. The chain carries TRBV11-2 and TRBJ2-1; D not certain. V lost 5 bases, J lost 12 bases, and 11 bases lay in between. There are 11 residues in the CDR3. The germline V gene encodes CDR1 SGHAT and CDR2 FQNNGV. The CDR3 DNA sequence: TGTGCCAGCAGCCGTTCTATTGGGCAGTTCTTC. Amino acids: CASSRSIGQFF.

The CDR3 DNA follows: TGTGCCAGCAGCTTAGAACGGACGAACACTGAAGCTTTCTTT. Translated, it gives CASSLERTNTEAFF. The chain has TRBV7-2 and TRBJ1-1; D remains ambiguous. Per germline, CDR1 SGHTA and CDR2 FQGNSA. V was pared by 1 base and J by 1 base, with 7 bases between. The CDR3 is 14 amino acids.

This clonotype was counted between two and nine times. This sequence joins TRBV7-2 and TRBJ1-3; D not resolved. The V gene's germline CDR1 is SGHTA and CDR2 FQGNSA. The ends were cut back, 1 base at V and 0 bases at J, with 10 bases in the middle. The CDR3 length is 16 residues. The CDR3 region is CASSLGGVVSGNTIYF. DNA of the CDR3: TGTGCCAGCAGCTTAGGGGGTGTCGTCTCTGGAAACACCATATATTTT.

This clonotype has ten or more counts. CDR3 in DNA: TGTGCCAGCAGCTTTGGAGGAGCCAAAAACATTCAGTACTTC. Its protein product is CASSFGGAKNIQYF. V and J are TRBV7-2 and TRBJ2-4, with a weak D call TRBD2 (5 bases). Germline lookup yields CDR1 SGHTA and CDR2 FQGNSA. This CDR3 contains 14 residues. The ends were cut back, 3 bases at V and 0 bases at J, with 6 bases in the middle.

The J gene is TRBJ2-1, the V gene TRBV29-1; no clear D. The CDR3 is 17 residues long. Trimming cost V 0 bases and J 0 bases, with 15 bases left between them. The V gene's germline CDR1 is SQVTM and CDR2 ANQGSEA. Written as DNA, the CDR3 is TGCAGCGTTGAAGATCTTCATGGCAAGAGCTCCTACAATGAGCAGTTCTTC. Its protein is CSVEDLHGKSSYNEQFF.

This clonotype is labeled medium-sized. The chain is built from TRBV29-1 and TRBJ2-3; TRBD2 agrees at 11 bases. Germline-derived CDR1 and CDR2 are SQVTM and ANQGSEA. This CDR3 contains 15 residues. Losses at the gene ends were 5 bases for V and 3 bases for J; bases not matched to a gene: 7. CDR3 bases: TGCAGCGTTCCTTTTAGCGGGGGGGCAACAGATACGCAGTATTTT. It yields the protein CSVPFSGGATDTQYF.

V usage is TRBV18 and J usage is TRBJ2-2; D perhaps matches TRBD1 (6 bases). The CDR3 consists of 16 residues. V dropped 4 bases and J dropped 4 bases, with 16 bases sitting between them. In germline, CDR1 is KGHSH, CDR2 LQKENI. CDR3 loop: CASSRARTDLTGELFF. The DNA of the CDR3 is TGTGCCAGCTCACGGGCTCGGACAGACCTCACCGGGGAGCTGTTTTTT.

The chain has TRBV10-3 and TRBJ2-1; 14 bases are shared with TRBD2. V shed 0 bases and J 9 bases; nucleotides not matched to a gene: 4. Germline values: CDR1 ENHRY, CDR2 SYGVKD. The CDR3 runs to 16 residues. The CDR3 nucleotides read TGTGCCATCAGTGAGTCCGGACTAGCGGGAGGAATTGAGCAGTTCTTC. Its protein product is CAISESGLAGGIEQFF.

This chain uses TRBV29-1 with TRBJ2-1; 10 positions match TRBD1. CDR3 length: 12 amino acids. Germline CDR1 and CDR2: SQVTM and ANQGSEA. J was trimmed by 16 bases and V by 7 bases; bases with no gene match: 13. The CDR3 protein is CSATGTGDNEFF. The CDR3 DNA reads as TGCAGCGCTACCGGGACAGGGGATAATGAATTCTTC.

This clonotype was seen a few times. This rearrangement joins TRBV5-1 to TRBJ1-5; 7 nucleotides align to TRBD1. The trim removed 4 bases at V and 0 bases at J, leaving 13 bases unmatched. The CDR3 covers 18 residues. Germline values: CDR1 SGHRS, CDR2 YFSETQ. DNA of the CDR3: TGCGCCAGCAGCCCCGGGACAGTGCCCTTCAATAGCAATCAGCCCCAGCATTTT. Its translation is CASSPGTVPFNSNQPQHF. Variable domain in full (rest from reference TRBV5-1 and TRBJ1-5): KAGVTQTPRYLIKTRGQQVTLSCSPISGHRSVSWYQQTPGQGLQFLFEYFSETQRNKGNFPGRFSGRQFSNSRSEMNVSTLELGDSALYLCASSPGTVPFNSNQPQHFGDGTRLSIL.

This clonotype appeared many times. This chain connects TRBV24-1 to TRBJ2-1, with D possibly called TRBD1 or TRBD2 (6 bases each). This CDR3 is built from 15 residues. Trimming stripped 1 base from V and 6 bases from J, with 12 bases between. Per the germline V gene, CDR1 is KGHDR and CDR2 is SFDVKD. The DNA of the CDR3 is TGTGCCACCAGTGATTTTTCGGGGGCGCTCAATGAGCAGTTCTTC. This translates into CATSDFSGALNEQFF.

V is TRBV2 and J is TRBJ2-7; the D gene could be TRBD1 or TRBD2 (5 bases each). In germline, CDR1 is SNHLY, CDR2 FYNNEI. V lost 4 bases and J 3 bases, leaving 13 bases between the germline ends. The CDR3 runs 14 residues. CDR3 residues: CASSGEGSYYEQYF. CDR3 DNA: TGTGCCAGCAGTGGTGAGGGGAGCTACTACGAGCAGTACTTC.

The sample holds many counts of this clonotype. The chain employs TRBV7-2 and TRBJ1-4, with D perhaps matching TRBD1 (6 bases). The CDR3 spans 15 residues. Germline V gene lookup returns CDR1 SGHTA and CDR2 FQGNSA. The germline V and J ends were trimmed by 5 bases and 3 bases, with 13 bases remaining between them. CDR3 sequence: CASSPDRFSNEKLFF. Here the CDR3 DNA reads TGTGCCAGCAGCCCAGACAGGTTCTCTAATGAAAAACTGTTTTTT.

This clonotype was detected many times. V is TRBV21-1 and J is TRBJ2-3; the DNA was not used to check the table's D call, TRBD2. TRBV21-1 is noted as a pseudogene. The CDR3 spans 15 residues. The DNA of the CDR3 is TGTGCCAGCAGCCGGACTAGCGGGAGAAGAGATACGCAGTATTTT. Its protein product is CASSRTSGRRDTQYF.

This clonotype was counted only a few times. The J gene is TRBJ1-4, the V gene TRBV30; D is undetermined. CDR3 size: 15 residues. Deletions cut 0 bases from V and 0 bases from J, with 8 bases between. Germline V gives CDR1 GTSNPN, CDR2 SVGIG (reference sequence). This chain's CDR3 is CAWSVKFTTNEKLFF. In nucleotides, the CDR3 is TGTGCCTGGAGTGTAAAATTTACAACTAATGAAAAACTGTTTTTT. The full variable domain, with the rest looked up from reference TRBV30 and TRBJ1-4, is SQTIHQWPATLVQPVGSPLSLECTVEGTSNPNLYWYRQAAGRGLQLLFYSVGIGQISSEVPQNLSASRPQDRQFILSSKKLLLSDSGFYLCAWSVKFTTNEKLFFGSGTQLSVL.

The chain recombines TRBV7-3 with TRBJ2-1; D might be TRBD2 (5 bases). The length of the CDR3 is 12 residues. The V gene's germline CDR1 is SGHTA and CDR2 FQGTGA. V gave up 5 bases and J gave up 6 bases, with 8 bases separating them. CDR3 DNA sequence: TGTGCCAGCAGCGAGGGTCTCAATGAGCAGTTCTTC. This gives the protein CASSEGLNEQFF.

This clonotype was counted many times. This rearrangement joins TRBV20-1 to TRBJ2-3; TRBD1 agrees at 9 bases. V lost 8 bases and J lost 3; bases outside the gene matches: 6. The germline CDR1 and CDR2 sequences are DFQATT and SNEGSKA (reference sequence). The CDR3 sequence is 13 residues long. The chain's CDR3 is CSSGTGNTDTQYF. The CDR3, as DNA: TGCAGTTCCGGGACAGGGAATACAGATACGCAGTATTTT.

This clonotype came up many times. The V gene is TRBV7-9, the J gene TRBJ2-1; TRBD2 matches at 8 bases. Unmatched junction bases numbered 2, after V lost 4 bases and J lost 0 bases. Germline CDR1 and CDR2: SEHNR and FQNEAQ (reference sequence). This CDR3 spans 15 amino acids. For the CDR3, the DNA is TGTGCCAGCAGCTATCTAGCGGGCTCCTACAATGAGCAGTTCTTC. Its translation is CASSYLAGSYNEQFF.

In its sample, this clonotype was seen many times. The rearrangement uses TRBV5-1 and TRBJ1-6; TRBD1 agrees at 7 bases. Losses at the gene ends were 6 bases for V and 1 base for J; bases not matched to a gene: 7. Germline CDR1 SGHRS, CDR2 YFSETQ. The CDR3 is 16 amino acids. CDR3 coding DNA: TGCGCCAGCACGTCAGGGGGGAATTCCTATAATTCACCCCTCCACTTT. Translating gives CASTSGGNSYNSPLHF.

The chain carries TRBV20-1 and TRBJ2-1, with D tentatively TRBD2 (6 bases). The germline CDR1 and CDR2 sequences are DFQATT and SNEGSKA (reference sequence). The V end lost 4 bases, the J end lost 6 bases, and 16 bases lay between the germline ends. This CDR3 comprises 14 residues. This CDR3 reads CSANSGGRGNEQFF. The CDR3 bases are TGCAGTGCTAACTCCGGGGGACGGGGCAATGAGCAGTTCTTC.

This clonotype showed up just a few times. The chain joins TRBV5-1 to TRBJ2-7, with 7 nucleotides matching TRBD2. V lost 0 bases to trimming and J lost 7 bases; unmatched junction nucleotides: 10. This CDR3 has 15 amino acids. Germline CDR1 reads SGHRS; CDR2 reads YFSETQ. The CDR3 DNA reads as TGCGCCAGCAGCTTGGTGGCTAGCGGACGGGTTGAGCAGTACTTC. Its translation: CASSLVASGRVEQYF.

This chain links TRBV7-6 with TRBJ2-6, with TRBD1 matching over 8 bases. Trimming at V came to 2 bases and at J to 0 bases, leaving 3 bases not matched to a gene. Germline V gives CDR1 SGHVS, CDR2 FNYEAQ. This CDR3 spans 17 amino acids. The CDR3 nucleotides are TGTGCCAGCAGCTTACAGGGGGCTAACTCTGGGGCCAACGTCCTGACTTTC. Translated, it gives CASSLQGANSGANVLTF.

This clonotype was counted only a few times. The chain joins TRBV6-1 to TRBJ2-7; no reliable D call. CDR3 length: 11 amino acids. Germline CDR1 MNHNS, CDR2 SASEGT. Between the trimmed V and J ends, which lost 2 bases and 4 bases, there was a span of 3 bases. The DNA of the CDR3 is TGTGCCAGCAGTGAAAGGTACGAGCAGTACTTC. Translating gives CASSERYEQYF.

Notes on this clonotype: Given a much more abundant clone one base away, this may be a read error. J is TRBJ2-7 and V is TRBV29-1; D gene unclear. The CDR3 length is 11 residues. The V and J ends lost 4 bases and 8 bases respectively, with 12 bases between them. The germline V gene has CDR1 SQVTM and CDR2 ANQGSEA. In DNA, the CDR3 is TGCAGCGTTGTTAGTCCGTACCAGCAGTACTTC. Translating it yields CSVVSPYQQYF.

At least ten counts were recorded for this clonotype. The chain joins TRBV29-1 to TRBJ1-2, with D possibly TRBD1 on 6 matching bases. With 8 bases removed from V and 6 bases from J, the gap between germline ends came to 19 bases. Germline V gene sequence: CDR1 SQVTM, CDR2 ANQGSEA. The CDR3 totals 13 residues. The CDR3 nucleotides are TGCAGCACTAACAGGGCTACAACTGATGGCTACACCTTC. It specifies CSTNRATTDGYTF.

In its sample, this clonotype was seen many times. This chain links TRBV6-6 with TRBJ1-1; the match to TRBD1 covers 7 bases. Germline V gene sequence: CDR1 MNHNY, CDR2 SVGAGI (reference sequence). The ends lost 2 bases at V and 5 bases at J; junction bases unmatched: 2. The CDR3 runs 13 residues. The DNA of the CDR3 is TGTGCCAGCAGTTACGGCAGGGGGACTGAAGCTTTCTTT. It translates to CASSYGRGTEAFF.

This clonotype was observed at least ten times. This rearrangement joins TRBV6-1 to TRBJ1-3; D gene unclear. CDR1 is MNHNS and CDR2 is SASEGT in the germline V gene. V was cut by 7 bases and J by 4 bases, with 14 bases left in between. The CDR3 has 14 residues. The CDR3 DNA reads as TGTGCCAGCATTCGTCCCGAATCAGGAAACACCATATATTTT. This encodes CASIRPESGNTIYF.